This T cell receptor beta chain was observed in a study of T cell changes during pregnancy in multiple sclerosis. About this clone itself: The sample holds other DNA sequences that translate to the same CDR3.

Germline CDR1 SGDLS, CDR2 YYNGEE. The length of the CDR3 is 13 residues. The ends were cut back, 0 bases at V and 3 bases at J, with 7 bases in the middle. Sequencing used immunoSEQ multiplex PCR; TCRdb keeps in-frame clones, though not all of them. The sample has tens of thousands of clones; around 90% are singletons. Sequences were derived from peripheral blood, sampled in the third trimester of pregnancy. The receptor comes from a female donor in good health, enrolled as a control in a pregnancy study. The V gene is TRBV9, the J gene TRBJ2-7; a weak D match, TRBD2 (6 bases). CDR3 region: CASSVATSYEQYF. The CDR3 nucleotides are TGTGCCAGCAGCGTAGCGACTAGCTACGAGCAGTACTTC.